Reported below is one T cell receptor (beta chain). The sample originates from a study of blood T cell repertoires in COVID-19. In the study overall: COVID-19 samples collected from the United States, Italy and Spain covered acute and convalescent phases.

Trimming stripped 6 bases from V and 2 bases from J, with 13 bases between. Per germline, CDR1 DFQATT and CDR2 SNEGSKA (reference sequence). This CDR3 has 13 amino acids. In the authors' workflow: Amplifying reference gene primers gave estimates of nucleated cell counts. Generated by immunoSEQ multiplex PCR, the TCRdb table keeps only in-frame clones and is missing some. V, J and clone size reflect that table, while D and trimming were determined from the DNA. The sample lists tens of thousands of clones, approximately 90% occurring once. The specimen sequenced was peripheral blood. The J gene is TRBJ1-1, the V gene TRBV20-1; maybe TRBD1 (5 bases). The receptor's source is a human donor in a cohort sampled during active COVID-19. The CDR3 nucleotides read TGCAGTGCGAGTACCGGGACTAACACTGAAGCTTTCTTT. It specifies CSASTGTNTEAFF.